This T cell receptor beta chain was obtained from a study of blood T cell repertoires in COVID-19 (dated by TCRdb to 2019 to 2021). Regarding the research as a whole: Samples from collaborators originated in the United States, Italy and Spain and spanned both the acute and convalescent phases of COVID-19. The prospective study material was composed of cDNA or gDNA derived from T cells, B-cell-depleted T cells, or PBMCs. The dataset comprised deeply sampled blood TCRbeta repertoires from subjects exposed to, actively infected with, or recovered from COVID-19. The repertoires were released in a freely available public database meant as a resource for research on the immune response to SARS-CoV-2. The samples were drawn from two sources: the first 160 participants of the ongoing ImmuneRACE study, and fewer than 1,500 subjects contributed by 6 global collaborators. Sample metadata almost always included a de-identified subject ID, COVID-19 status, age in years and sex. Where HLA class I and class II types were available, the types were taken from metadata supplied by the sample provider, not from assay-based typing. General study outcomes and caveats: The amount of clinical and demographic metadata varied by source and participant and was provided uncurated.

This clone was picked up a small number of times. Its binding antigen is unknown. Base qualities were left out, and no much larger clone turns up one base away. TCRbeta CDR3 regions were amplified from genomic DNA using the immunoSEQ Assay, a bias-controlled multiplex PCR. On the study's bioinformatics: Within the assay, amplification of reference gene primers was used to estimate how many nucleated cells each sample contained. Sequence reads were collapsed and filtered to measure the absolute abundance of every unique TCRbeta CDR3 rearrangement. For each sample, productive Simpson clonality was calculated by taking the square root of Simpson's diversity index across productive rearrangements. TCRdb limited this immuneACCESS table to in-frame rearrangements with V and J called. A share of clones is missing; checked studies link under half to unresolved V genes, and the rest is unexplained. Clone size and the V and J calls come from that table; the DNA yielded D and trimming. This sample gives hundreds of thousands of clones in total; roughly four fifths of them show up just once. Jointly, the top ten make up roughly 4.7% of the sample.

Whole blood was collected in K2EDTA tubes by collaborating institutions according to the institutions' own protocols. For TCRbeta analysis, collaborators shipped samples in one of three forms: frozen whole blood, isolated PBMCs, or DNA extracted from either of those sample types. The CDR1 and CDR2 encoded by the germline V gene are LGHNA and YSLEER. Compared with germline, V lacks 2 bases and J lacks 8 bases; bases without a gene match: 7. Its CDR3 holds 15 amino acids, cysteine through phenylalanine. The sequence is cut down to CDR3 DNA, 45 bases in frame from base 1. The source material was peripheral blood. The source is a woman in her 70s with acute or convalescent COVID-19. The chain was built from TRBV4-3 and TRBJ1-4; 8 central nucleotides agree with TRBD1. The encoded CDR3 is CASSQLAGGEEKLFF. Read as DNA, the sequence is TGCGCCAGCAGCCAACTTGCAGGGGGCGAGGAAAAACTGTTTTTT.